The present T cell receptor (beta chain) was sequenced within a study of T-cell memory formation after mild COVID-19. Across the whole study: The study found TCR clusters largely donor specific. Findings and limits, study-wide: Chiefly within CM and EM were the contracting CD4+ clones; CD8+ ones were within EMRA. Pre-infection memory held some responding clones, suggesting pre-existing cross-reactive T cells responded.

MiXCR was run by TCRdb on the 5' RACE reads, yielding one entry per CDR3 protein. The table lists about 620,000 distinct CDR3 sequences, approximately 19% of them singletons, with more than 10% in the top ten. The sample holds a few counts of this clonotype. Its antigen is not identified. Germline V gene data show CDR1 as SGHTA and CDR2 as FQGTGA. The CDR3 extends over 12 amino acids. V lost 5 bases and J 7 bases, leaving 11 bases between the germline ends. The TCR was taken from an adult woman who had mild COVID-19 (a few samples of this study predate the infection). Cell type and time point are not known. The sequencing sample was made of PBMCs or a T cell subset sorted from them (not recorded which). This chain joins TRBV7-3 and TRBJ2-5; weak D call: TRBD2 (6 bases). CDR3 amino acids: CASSHLGGTQYF. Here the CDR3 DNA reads TGTGCCAGCAGCCATTTGGGGGGGACCCAGTACTTC.